This T cell receptor beta chain appears in the sequencing data of a study of blood T cell repertoires in COVID-19. Authors' methods: Amplification of reference gene primers was used by the study to estimate nucleated cell counts. The repertoire was sequenced with immunoSEQ multiplex PCR; TCRdb's copy has only in-frame clones and lacks some. V, J and clone size were drawn from that table, and D and trimming were deduced from the DNA. The sample holds about 280,000 clones, around 84% seen once. This clone was seen more than once but under ten times. The CDR3 totals 19 residues. The J segment lost 9 bases and the V segment lost 0 bases, leaving 18 bases of the junction unmatched. Germline-derived CDR1 and CDR2 are SGHNT and YENEEA. The study drew participants aged 18 to 89 years from some 23 US areas. Participants reported their clinical history, and cohort assignment relied on those reports. A COVID-19 case had been met by exposed participants during the 2 weeks before study entry.

The chain joins TRBV11-3 to TRBJ2-1; 9 bases agree with TRBD2. The sequenced sample was PBMCs or T cells enriched from blood (not recorded which). The receptor's source is a man aged 35 to 55 who had been exposed to COVID-19. The CDR3, as DNA: TGTGCCAGCAGCTTAGATTGGGCGACTAGCGGATGGCAGGTCGGTGAGCAGTTCTTC. This sequence encodes CASSLDWATSGWQVGEQFF.